The 15 T cell receptor beta chains reported below all come from one sample, sequenced in a study of cytomegalovirus exposure and HLA in healthy donors (dated by TCRdb to the late 2010s). The library was generated by the immunoSEQ multiplex PCR assay. For the multiplex PCR, a mixture combining 60 forward primers for TCR Vbeta segments and 13 reverse primers for TCR Jbeta segments was used. TCRdb's version of the immuneACCESS table is confined to in-frame rearrangements and falls short of the full clone set. An unresolved V gene accounts for under half of the shortfall where checked; the remainder is of unknown origin. The sample records about 150,000 clones, about 85% of which are singletons. The biggest ten clones account for over 2% of the sample. The sequencing input was PBMCs. These receptors were collected from a boy aged 2 to 10 in good health and CMV-seronegative.

This clone was recorded once. The rearrangement uses TRBV30 and TRBJ1-2; TRBD1 might be the D (6 bases). V shed 1 base and J shed 5 bases, with 17 bases lying between them. CDR3 length: 15 residues. Germline V gene sequence: CDR1 GTSNPN, CDR2 SVGIG (reference sequence). The CDR3 DNA reads TGTGCCTGGAGTGCCAACAGGGAAGGCATTTATGGCTACACCTTC. It codes for CAWSANREGIYGYTF.

This chain connects TRBV19 to TRBJ1-5; TRBD1 matches at 8 bases. CDR3 size: 17 residues. The J segment lost 0 bases and the V segment lost 11 bases, leaving 15 bases of the junction unmatched. From germline, CDR1 is LNHDA and CDR2 SQIVND (reference sequence). This chain's CDR3 is CASAGGSSLYSNQPQHF. CDR3 DNA sequence: TGTGCCTCAGCAGGGGGCAGCTCCCTCTATAGCAATCAGCCCCAGCATTTT.

This chain connects TRBV7-6 to TRBJ1-1; D uncertain. Trimming cost V 8 bases and J 1 base, with 14 bases left between them. From germline, CDR1 is SGHVS and CDR2 FNYEAQ. The CDR3 length is 14 residues. CDR3 bases: TGTGCCAGCGTTGAAAATCTGGCGAACACTGAAGCTTTCTTT. Protein product: CASVENLANTEAFF.

This sequence joins TRBV18 and TRBJ1-2; possibly TRBD1 for D (5 bases). Looked up from germline, CDR1 is KGHSH and CDR2 is LQKENI. V lost 1 base and J lost 1, with 16 bases in between. The CDR3 consists of 17 residues. The CDR3 is CASSPLHKGRGNYGYTF. The CDR3 nucleotides read TGTGCCAGCTCACCACTGCACAAGGGAAGGGGTAACTATGGCTACACCTTC.

As for this clone: An end of the junction differs from the germline gene, which may be a read error. The chain joins TRBV7-2 to TRBJ2-1; 7 nucleotides match TRBD2. Germline CDR1 and CDR2: SGHTA and FQGNSA. This CDR3 region has 14 residues. The chain's CDR3 is CASSLSSGTSALVF. In DNA form, the CDR3 reads TGTGCCAGCAGCCTATCCTCCGGTACTAGCGCATTGGTCTTC.

This chain uses TRBV7-2 with TRBJ2-7, with D perhaps TRBD1 (7 bases). V gave up 5 bases and J gave up 2 bases, with 13 bases separating them. Germline V gene data show CDR1 as SGHTA and CDR2 as FQGNSA. This CDR3 is built from 14 residues. DNA for the CDR3: TGTGCCAGCAGCCCCGACAGGGAGGCCTACGAGCAGTACTTC. Its translation: CASSPDREAYEQYF.

The chain links TRBV6-4 to TRBJ2-3; 9 positions agree with TRBD2. From germline, CDR1 is MRHNA and CDR2 SNTAGT. V lost 4 bases, J lost 1 base, and 3 bases stayed unmatched. The CDR3 runs to 15 residues. In DNA form, the CDR3 reads TGTGCCAGCAGTGTTTTAGCGGGAGGCACAGATACGCAGTATTTT. Protein sequence: CASSVLAGGTDTQYF.

The chain recombines TRBV6-5 with TRBJ2-1; 10 positions agree with TRBD2. The CDR3 extends over 16 amino acids. In germline, CDR1 is MNHEY, CDR2 SVGAGI. The junction had 8 bases not matched to a gene; V was cut back by 4 bases and J by 5 bases. CDR3 DNA: TGTGCCAGCAGTTCCCTTAGCGGGGGGAGGAACAATGAGCAGTTCTTC. It specifies CASSSLSGGRNNEQFF.

This sequence joins TRBV5-1 and TRBJ2-1; 9 positions match TRBD2. Germline CDR1 is SGHRS and CDR2 is YFSETQ. V gave up 4 bases and J gave up 1 base; unmatched junction bases: 0. The CDR3 is made up of 14 amino acids. In DNA form, the CDR3 reads TGCGCCAGCAGCCTAGCGGGGTCCTACAATGAGCAGTTCTTC. Translating it yields CASSLAGSYNEQFF.

The V and J genes are TRBV6-5 and TRBJ2-7; D might be TRBD2 (5 bases). This CDR3 region has 14 residues. Trimming took 6 bases from V and 2 from J, leaving 14 bases between them. Germline V gives CDR1 MNHEY, CDR2 SVGAGI. Written as DNA, the CDR3 is TGTGCCAGCAGCCGAACCCGGGATCCCTACGAGCAGTACTTC. Protein sequence: CASSRTRDPYEQYF.

The chain joins TRBV7-3 to TRBJ1-5, with D possibly matching TRBD1 (5 bases). The CDR3 sequence is 18 residues long. The V gene's germline CDR1 is SGHTA and CDR2 FQGTGA. V lost 0 bases and J 0 bases, leaving 15 bases between the germline ends. This chain's CDR3 is CASSLTGEGGYSNQPQHF. The CDR3 nucleotides are TGTGCCAGCAGCTTAACGGGGGAGGGTGGGTATAGCAATCAGCCCCAGCATTTT. Filled out from reference TRBV7-3 and TRBJ1-5, the complete variable domain reads GAGVSQTPSNKVTEKGKYVELRCDPISGHTALYWYRQSLGQGPEFLIYFQGTGAADDSGLPNDRFFAVRPEGSVSTLKIQRTERGDSAVYLCASSLTGEGGYSNQPQHFGDGTRLSIL.

This chain uses TRBV18 with TRBJ2-7, with TRBD1 matching 10 bases. With V trimmed by 2 bases and J by 5 bases, 15 bases remained unmatched. Germline-derived CDR1 and CDR2 are KGHSH and LQKENI. The CDR3 is 18 residues long. The CDR3 spells CASSPAFGLGQGLHEQYF. In nucleotides, the CDR3 is TGTGCCAGCTCACCAGCCTTCGGTTTGGGACAGGGGCTCCACGAGCAGTACTTC.

The chain uses TRBV19 and TRBJ1-1; D may be TRBD1 (5 bases). The CDR3 has 16 residues. V was pared by 7 bases and J by 6 bases, with 24 bases between. The germline V gene has CDR1 LNHDA and CDR2 SQIVND (reference sequence). The CDR3 spells CASTSSRQGWFSEAFF. The CDR3 DNA reads TGTGCCAGTACCTCAAGTCGGCAGGGCTGGTTTTCTGAAGCTTTCTTT.

This chain joins TRBV19 and TRBJ1-1; tentative D call: TRBD1 (6 bases). The CDR3 is made up of 15 amino acids. Trimming stripped 2 bases from V and 3 bases from J, with 13 bases between. Germline V gives CDR1 LNHDA, CDR2 SQIVND (reference sequence). The CDR3 DNA follows: TGTGCCAGTAGTATAACAGGGTTCGGTTACACTGAAGCTTTCTTT. The encoded protein is CASSITGFGYTEAFF.

The chain uses TRBV6-1 and TRBJ2-7, with 8 bases fitting TRBD1. This CDR3 has 13 residues. V dropped 10 bases and J dropped 0; count of bases not matched to a gene: 5. CDR1 is MNHNS and CDR2 is SASEGT in the germline V gene. The chain's CDR3 is CAIRDRISYEQYF. CDR3 nucleotides: TGTGCCATCCGGGACAGGATCTCCTACGAGCAGTACTTC.